This T cell receptor (beta chain) emerged from a study of T cells of healthy individuals. The germline gives CDR1 SEHNR, CDR2 FQNEAQ (reference sequence). CDR3 length: 15 amino acids. V dropped 5 bases and J dropped 6; count of bases not matched to a gene: 7. TCRdb independently ran MiXCR on the 5' RACE reads; one entry per CDR3 protein. The profile shows about 53,000 distinct CDR3 sequences, about 15% of them singletons. This clonotype was counted only a few times. The chain carries TRBV7-9 and TRBJ1-4; TRBD1 aligns across 9 bases. This sequence was found in a human donor in good health. CDR3 region: CASSPPGQGYEKLFF. The CDR3, as DNA: TGTGCCAGCAGCCCCCCGGGACAGGGCTATGAAAAACTGTTTTTT.